Each of the 25 T cell receptor beta chains below was sequenced from the same sample in a study of identical twins. In TCRdb, the 5' RACE reads were re-called with MiXCR into one record per CDR3 protein. Of some 570,000 distinct CDR3 sequences detected, approximately 20% appear once; the ten largest clones hold 0.4% to 0.6%. This sample also appeared in a second study, on yellow fever vaccine responses in identical twins.

Material for sequencing was CD4+ T cells sorted from blood. These receptors came from a woman aged 18-29 years in good health.

V gene TRBV7-2 combines with J gene TRBJ2-2; D call uncertain. CDR3 length: 14 amino acids. Germline V lookup: CDR1 SGHTA, CDR2 FQGNSA. The V and J ends lost 5 bases and 6 bases respectively, with 13 bases between them. This CDR3 is CASSLRLASGELFF. The CDR3 nucleotides read TGTGCCAGCAGCCTCCGACTCGCGTCCGGGGAGCTGTTTTTT.

This clonotype has only a few counts. The V gene is TRBV3-1, the J gene TRBJ2-1; D possibly matches TRBD1 or TRBD2 (5 bases each). Looked up from germline, CDR1 is LGHDT and CDR2 is YNNKEL (reference sequence). The CDR3 contains 14 residues. The V gene lost 4 bases and the J gene lost 6 bases, with 13 bases spanning the gap. CDR3: CASSPWDRTNEQFF. For the CDR3, the DNA is TGTGCCAGCAGCCCCTGGGACCGAACCAATGAGCAGTTCTTC.

The chain has TRBV24-1 and TRBJ2-1; TRBD2 matches at 14 bases. CDR1 and CDR2 (germline): KGHDR, SFDVKD. The CDR3 totals 16 residues. Losses at the gene ends were 4 bases for V and 8 bases for J; bases not matched to a gene: 6. In DNA form, the CDR3 reads TGTGCCACCAGTGACCCGACTAGCGGGAGGGCCCATGAGCAGTTCTTC. It specifies CATSDPTSGRAHEQFF.

V gene TRBV20-1 combines with J gene TRBJ2-5; D is undetermined. The CDR3 has 13 amino acids. V lost 3 bases, J lost 2 bases, and 10 bases lay in between. Germline V gives CDR1 DFQATT, CDR2 SNEGSKA (reference sequence). CDR3 DNA: TGCAGTGCTAGTCCACTACCTCAAGAGACCCAGTACTTC. This codes for CSASPLPQETQYF.

This clonotype was seen more than once but under ten times. The gene calls are TRBV2 and TRBJ2-1; 14 nucleotides match TRBD2. CDR1 is SNHLY and CDR2 is FYNNEI in the germline V gene. The V and J ends lost 7 bases and 4 bases, in that order; junction bases with no gene match: 3. The CDR3 is made up of 15 amino acids. This chain's CDR3 is CASTGLAGGYNEQFF. DNA for the CDR3: TGTGCCAGCACCGGACTAGCGGGGGGATACAATGAGCAGTTCTTC.

This clonotype was observed a handful of times. The CDR3 reads CASSLAAYGEQYF. The CDR3 DNA is TGTGCCAGCAGCTTAGCGGCATATGGCGAGCAGTACTTC. The chain couples TRBV7-2 to TRBJ2-7; D is unresolved. With 0 bases removed from V and 6 bases from J, the gap between germline ends came to 9 bases. The CDR3 runs 13 residues. Germline V gives CDR1 SGHTA, CDR2 FQGNSA.

The V call is TRBV7-9, the J call TRBJ2-7, with unresolved D. In germline, CDR1 is SEHNR, CDR2 FQNEAQ (reference sequence). The CDR3 covers 15 residues. V was cut by 3 bases and J by 0 bases, with 12 bases left in between. CDR3 bases: TGTGCCAGCAGCTTCGAAGCTGGTTTCTCCTACGAGCAGTACGTC. Amino acids: CASSFEAGFSYEQYV.

This clonotype was observed a handful of times. V usage is TRBV5-8 and J usage is TRBJ2-1; D gene ambiguous. In germline, CDR1 is SGHTS, CDR2 YDEGEE. The germline V and J ends were trimmed by 1 base and 0 bases, with 14 bases remaining between them. The CDR3 has 17 amino acids. CDR3 DNA sequence: TGTGCCAGCAGCTTGCTATATGATTGGAGCTCCTACAATGAGCAGTTCTTC. Its protein product is CASSLLYDWSSYNEQFF. The variable domain in full, completed from reference TRBV5-8 and TRBJ2-1, reads EAGVTQSPTHLIKTRGQQATLRCSPISGHTSVYWYQQALGLGLQFLLWYDEGEERNRGNFPPRFSGRQFPNYSSELNVNALELEDSALYLCASSLLYDWSSYNEQFFGPGTRLTVL.

This clonotype appeared a few times. The chain is built from TRBV16 and TRBJ2-7; weak D call: TRBD1 (5 bases). Between the trimmed V and J ends, which lost 3 bases and 1 base, there was a span of 7 bases. The CDR3 is 13 amino acids. CDR1 KGHSY and CDR2 FQNENV come from the germline V gene. CDR3 loop: CASSQAGSYEQYF. The CDR3 nucleotides are TGTGCCAGCAGCCAGGCAGGGTCCTACGAGCAGTACTTC.

CDR3: CASSQETTGTGELFF. The CDR3 DNA follows: TGCGCCAGCAGCCAAGAGACCACGGGGACCGGGGAGCTGTTTTTT. This sequence joins TRBV5-1 and TRBJ2-2, with TRBD2 as a possible D gene (5 bases). Trimming pared 4 bases from V and 5 bases from J, leaving 15 bases between. Germline V gene sequence: CDR1 SGHRS, CDR2 YFSETQ. The CDR3 contains 15 residues.

The genes are TRBV7-8 and TRBJ2-5, with a tentative D call TRBD2 (5 bases). The germline gives CDR1 SGHVS, CDR2 FQNEAQ. The CDR3 runs to 15 residues. Trimming removed 7 bases at V and 2 bases at J, with 17 bases between. CDR3 amino acids: CASTPRVLAQETQYF. CDR3 nucleotides: TGTGCCAGCACCCCCCGGGTCCTAGCTCAAGAGACCCAGTACTTC.

The chain carries TRBV5-1 and TRBJ1-1; a weak D match, TRBD1 (5 bases). The CDR3 runs 14 residues. Germline-derived CDR1 and CDR2 are SGHRS and YFSETQ. V was pared by 7 bases and J by 2 bases, with 15 bases between. CDR3 coding DNA: TGCGCCAGCGGCAGCGGGGCCCCTAACACTGAAGCTTTCTTT. Translation gives CASGSGAPNTEAFF.

The chain couples TRBV12-3 or TRBV12-4 to TRBJ2-1; 12 bases align to TRBD2. This CDR3 region has 15 residues. V trimming: 3 bases; J trimming: 9 bases; junction bases outside the gene matches: 6. This CDR3 reads CASSFWTSGIGEQFF. The CDR3 DNA is TGTGCCAGCAGTTTCTGGACTAGCGGGATAGGTGAGCAGTTCTTC.

This clonotype showed up just a few times. The CDR3 loop is CASSINVGAGGIQETQYF. CDR3 DNA sequence: TGTGCCAGCAGTATAAATGTCGGAGCGGGAGGGATACAAGAGACCCAGTACTTC. This chain connects TRBV11-2 to TRBJ2-5, with TRBD2 identical over 10 bases. The CDR3 extends over 18 amino acids. V shed 6 bases, J shed 2 bases, and the junction held 15 bases outside the gene matches. The germline V gene has CDR1 SGHAT and CDR2 FQNNGV.

The CDR3 sequence is CSARDLGLEGAFF. In DNA form, the CDR3 reads TGCAGTGCTAGAGATTTAGGGTTGGAAGGGGCTTTCTTT. The chain links TRBV20-1 to TRBJ1-1; unclear D gene. Between the trimmed V and J ends, which lost 0 bases and 11 bases, there was a span of 16 bases. There are 13 residues in the CDR3. Germline-derived CDR1 and CDR2 are DFQATT and SNEGSKA (reference sequence).

This clonotype turned up a few times. The rearrangement links TRBV6-5 to TRBJ1-3; 9 nucleotides agree with TRBD1. With V trimmed by 0 bases and J by 4 bases, 10 bases remained unmatched. Germline-derived CDR1 and CDR2 are MNHEY and SVGAGI. The CDR3 has 18 amino acids. This CDR3 reads CASSYSITSGTGGNTIYF. Written as DNA, the CDR3 is TGTGCCAGCAGTTACTCGATAACCTCCGGGACAGGGGGAAACACCATATATTTT.

This clonotype was detected only a few times. Here the CDR3 DNA reads TGCAGTGCTAGAGGATCGGCGGGGGCCAATGAGCAGTTCTTC. Protein sequence: CSARGSAGANEQFF. The genes are TRBV20-1 and TRBJ2-1, with D possibly being TRBD2 (7 bases). Germline V gene sequence: CDR1 DFQATT, CDR2 SNEGSKA (reference sequence). Trimming took 1 base from V and 6 from J, leaving 13 bases between them. The CDR3 contains 14 residues.

V usage is TRBV3-1 and J usage is TRBJ1-5; D unclear. V was clipped by 0 bases and J by 6 bases, with 12 bases between them. Germline CDR1 is LGHDT and CDR2 is YNNKEL (reference sequence). The length of the CDR3 is 15 residues. In DNA form, the CDR3 reads TGTGCCAGCAGCCAAGATATCCTGGGCGGTCAGCCCCAGCATTTT. Translated: CASSQDILGGQPQHF.

The J gene is TRBJ1-6, the V gene TRBV9; TRBD1 agrees at 9 bases. Unmatched junction bases numbered 3, after V lost 3 bases and J lost 5 bases. CDR1 SGDLS and CDR2 YYNGEE come from the germline V gene. This CDR3 contains 15 residues. CDR3 sequence (DNA): TGTGCCAGCAGCGAGACAGGGGGGGATAATTCACCCCTCCACTTT. Translated: CASSETGGDNSPLHF.

This clonotype was picked up a small number of times. This chain uses TRBV3-1 with TRBJ1-2; D gene uncertain. The CDR3 spans 13 residues. V was trimmed by 0 bases and J by 8 bases, leaving 10 bases between them. CDR1 and CDR2 from the germline V gene are LGHDT and YNNKEL (reference sequence). The CDR3 sequence: CASSQDEGSGYTF. CDR3 coding DNA: TGTGCCAGCAGCCAAGATGAAGGGTCGGGCTACACCTTC.

This clonotype was counted only a few times. The chain carries TRBV11-3 and TRBJ2-3; weak D call: TRBD1 (5 bases). The CDR3 has 15 residues. The germline V gene encodes CDR1 SGHNT and CDR2 YENEEA. Trimming removed 5 bases from V and 2 bases from J, with 14 bases in between. The CDR3 DNA sequence: TGTGCCAGCAGCCCGAAAGTGGGGCACACAGATACGCAGTATTTT. Amino acids: CASSPKVGHTDTQYF.

This chain uses TRBV2 with TRBJ1-1; the D is unclear. The CDR3 is made up of 14 amino acids. Germline values: CDR1 SNHLY, CDR2 FYNNEI. Trimming took 10 bases from V and 1 from J, leaving 16 bases between them. This CDR3 is CATSPHHQNTEAFF. In nucleotides, the CDR3 is TGTGCCACTTCACCACACCACCAGAACACTGAAGCTTTCTTT.

The chain joins TRBV3-1 to TRBJ1-1, with D unresolved. V lost 2 bases and J lost 2, with 6 bases in between. The CDR3 runs to 13 residues. CDR1 and CDR2 from the germline V gene are LGHDT and YNNKEL (reference sequence). CDR3 sequence: CASSQIANTEAFF. The CDR3 DNA sequence: TGTGCCAGCAGCCAAATAGCAAACACTGAAGCTTTCTTT.

This chain uses TRBV20-1 with TRBJ1-2, with unresolved D. Trimming took off 0 bases at V and 0 bases at J, with 14 bases between the two ends. From germline, CDR1 is DFQATT and CDR2 SNEGSKA (reference sequence). This CDR3 region has 16 residues. This CDR3 reads CSARDPRGGTNYGYTF. CDR3 sequence (DNA): TGCAGTGCTAGAGATCCCCGAGGAGGGACTAACTATGGCTACACCTTC.

CDR3 DNA sequence: TGTGCCAGCAGTCCCTCCGGACAGCCCTATGGCTACACCTTC. It encodes CASSPSGQPYGYTF. The genes are TRBV25-1 and TRBJ1-2; the D gene is possibly TRBD1 (6 bases). Germline CDR1 MGHDK, CDR2 SYGVNS. The CDR3 contains 14 residues. The V and J ends lost 5 bases and 4 bases respectively, with 14 bases between them.